This T cell receptor beta chain came from a study of blood T cell repertoires in COVID-19. The wider study: Sites in the United States, Italy and Spain provided acute and convalescent COVID-19 samples. T cells, B-cell-depleted T cells, or PBMCs supplied cDNA or gDNA.

This clone was detected only once. Profiled with immunoSEQ multiplex PCR; TCRdb holds only in-frame clones, not every one. This sample has about 300,000 clones; about 90% occur once, and the top ten carry around 1.9%. The germline V gene encodes CDR1 SGHAT and CDR2 FQNNGV. V lost 5 bases and J lost 3, with 16 bases in between. The CDR3 spans 15 residues. Sequenced input: peripheral blood. The sequence derives from a woman under 40 with COVID-19, enrolled during active disease. The chain has TRBV11-2 and TRBJ1-2; D uncertain. CDR3 protein: CASSPTGEGYYGYTF. In DNA form, the CDR3 reads TGTGCCAGCAGCCCCACCGGGGAGGGTTACTATGGCTACACCTTC.